This T cell receptor (beta chain) is from a study of regulatory T cells in long-lasting Graves disease. Turning to the study itself: Graves' patients with a new diagnosis had received antithyroid drugs under 3 months.

The study, taken as a whole, reports: Newly diagnosed disease favored TRBV20-1 and TRBJ2-1 over persistent disease. Those with persistent disease had in common more public clonotypes (around 2,700) than new patients (approximately 920).

Trimming left V 2 bases short and J 3 bases short, with 7 bases between. The CDR3 runs 13 residues. Germline CDR1 reads SNHLY; CDR2 reads FYNNEI. Time point denoted: newly diagnosed GD, antithyroid drugs for less than 3 months. Researchers made the TCR library from RNA that was extracted from PBMCs. According to the study, TCR beta libraries were built with iRepertoire HTBI primers and CDR3-region Arm-PCR. MiXCR, applied by TCRdb to the multiplex PCR reads, yields one record per CDR3 protein. The repertoire holds 450,000 to 600,000 distinct CDR3 sequences, with 15% to 20% as singletons. This clonotype showed up many times. The antigen remains unidentified. These data were likewise used in another study, on T cells in Graves' hyperthyroidism and ophthalmopathy.

The chain recombines TRBV2 with TRBJ1-2; weak D call: TRBD1 (5 bases). The source was peripheral blood mononuclear cells (PBMCs), collected at new diagnosis, from a patient treated with antithyroid drugs. This TCR came from a man aged 35 to 55 with Graves disease. The CDR3 loop is CASSESQDYGYTF. For the CDR3, the DNA is TGTGCCAGCAGTGAATCACAGGACTATGGCTACACCTTC.